A selection of T cell receptor beta chains follows, all from one sample in a study of blood T cell repertoires in COVID-19. Produced via immunoSEQ multiplex PCR; TCRdb's table is partial and in-frame only. This sample carries 200,000 to 250,000 clones, about 86% of them seen once, and the ten largest clones take less than 3%. Sequencing was done on a sample of peripheral blood. These receptors originate from a man in his fifties with active or convalescent COVID-19. Each CDR3 is given with its conserved first and last residue. A D gene is named only where the DNA matches it firmly. Part of the rows lack a size; the others show once, few, many or a class for expanded clones.

TRBV2	NA	NA	TRBJ1-2	TGTGCCAGCAGGTGGACAAAAGACTATGGCTACACCTTC	CASRWTKDYGYTF
TRBV27	NA	NA	TRBJ1-1	TGTGCCAGCAGCCGGTCAGGGGCGAACACTGAAGCTTTCTTT	CASSRSGANTEAFF
TRBV3-1/TRBV3-2	NA	TRBD2	TRBJ2-1	TGTGCCAGCAGCCTGCTAGGACTAGCGGGAGCCCGTCAGTTCTTC	CASSLLGLAGARQFF
TRBV6-5	NA	NA	TRBJ2-5	TGTGCCAGCAGTAGAGCGGCGGGGGAGACCCAGTACTTC	CASSRAAGETQYF
TRBV15	NA	TRBD1	TRBJ2-5	TGTGCCACCAGCACAGGGGGCGCGGAAGAGACCCAGTACTTC	CATSTGGAEETQYF
TRBV2	few	TRBD1	TRBJ2-7	TGTGCCAGCAGGGACAGGGGGCGCGGCGAGCAGTACTTC	CASRDRGRGEQYF
TRBV5-1	NA	TRBD1	TRBJ2-7	TGCGCCAGCAGCTTGGCACCAGGGGGTGTCCTCGAGCAGTACTTC	CASSLAPGGVLEQYF
TRBV28	NA	NA	TRBJ2-7	TGTGCCAGCAGCCCAACGGAGCTCCCCTCCTACGAGCAGTACTTC	CASSPTELPSYEQYF
TRBV7-7	NA	TRBD1	TRBJ2-7	TGTGCTAGCAGCTTAGATCTTTGGCAGGGGGCTAGGCAGTACTTC	CASSLDLWQGARQYF
TRBV9	NA	NA	TRBJ2-3	TGTGCCAGCAGCGTCCTACAGGACACAGATACGCAGTATTTT	CASSVLQDTDTQYF
TRBV19	NA	NA	TRBJ2-7	TGTGCCAGTAGTATAGAAGCGACCTCCTACGAGCAGTACTTC	CASSIEATSYEQYF
TRBV2	NA	TRBD1	TRBJ1-1	TGTGCCAGCAAATCCGGGACAGCAAACACTGAAGCTTTCTTT	CASKSGTANTEAFF
TRBV6-1	NA	NA	TRBJ2-2	TGTGCCAGCAGTGAATATGCAGAAATTGAACCCGGGGAGCTGTTTTTT	CASSEYAEIEPGELFF
TRBV7-2	few	TRBD1	TRBJ1-6	TGTGCCAGCAGCTTATCGGGACAGGGTAATTCACCCCTCCACTTT	CASSLSGQGNSPLHF
TRBV4-1	NA	NA	TRBJ2-1	TGCGCCAGCCGCGGGACAGAATACTACAATGAGCAGTTCTTC	CASRGTEYYNEQFF
TRBV27	NA	NA	TRBJ2-7	TGTGCCAGCAGTAACTCGGACAGAAACGAGCAGTACTTC	CASSNSDRNEQYF
TRBV19	NA	NA	TRBJ2-7	TGTGCCAGTAGTCTACGAAGGGGCTCCTACGAGCAGTACTTC	CASSLRRGSYEQYF
TRBV9	NA	NA	TRBJ2-2	TGTGCCAGCAGCCGGGGGACCGCCGGGGAGCTGTTTTTT	CASSRGTAGELFF
TRBV15	NA	NA	TRBJ2-1	TGTGCCAACCCCCGGGAAGCCCTCTACAATGAGCAGTTCTTC	CANPREALYNEQFF
TRBV7-9	few	NA	TRBJ1-1	TGTGCCAGCAGCACTAACCCTGACGAACCTTGCCGAGCTTTCTTT	CASSTNPDEPCRAFF
TRBV27	NA	TRBD1	TRBJ2-7	TGTGCCAGCAGACCGAGCCGGGACAGCGATACCTACGAGCAGTACTTC	CASRPSRDSDTYEQYF
TRBV29-1	NA	NA	TRBJ2-2	TGCAGCGCCCGACTGACCAACACCGGGGAGCTGTTTTTT	CSARLTNTGELFF
TRBV13	NA	TRBD2	TRBJ2-3	TGTGCCAGCAGCTTAGCGGGGGACTACACCCGAGATACGCAGTATTTT	CASSLAGDYTRDTQYF
TRBV6-2/TRBV6-3	few	TRBD1	TRBJ2-7	TGTGCCAGCAGTTACTCGACAGGGGAAACCTACGAGCAGTACTTC	CASSYSTGETYEQYF
TRBV7-2	once	NA	TRBJ2-7	TGTGCCAGCAGAGGTGGGACAATTCCCTACGAGCAGTACTTC	CASRGGTIPYEQYF
TRBV5-1	NA	TRBD1	TRBJ2-5	TGCGCCAGCAGCTTGGTCGTGACAGGGGGACAAGAGACCCAGTACTTC	CASSLVVTGGQETQYF
TRBV11-3	once	NA	TRBJ2-1	TGTGCCAGCAGCTTAGGACAGAGGAGCTCCTACAATGAGCAGTTCTTC	CASSLGQRSSYNEQFF
TRBV7-9	NA	TRBD2	TRBJ2-1	TGTGCCAGCACCCCTCTGGGTAGCGGGGGGTACAATGAGCAGTTCTTC	CASTPLGSGGYNEQFF
TRBV28	once	NA	TRBJ1-2	TGTGCCAGCAGTTACCAGGGCGTCTATGGCTACACCTTC	CASSYQGVYGYTF
TRBV11-2	NA	TRBD1	TRBJ1-4	TGTGCCAGCAGTCAACTCGGGACAGCTCATGAAAAACTGTTTTTT	CASSQLGTAHEKLFF
TRBV30	once	TRBD2	TRBJ2-7	TGTGCCTGGAGTACTGCCCCCACTAGCGGGGGATTCCTTGCCTACGAGCAGTACTTC	CAWSTAPTSGGFLAYEQYF
TRBV3-1/TRBV3-2	NA	NA	TRBJ1-2	TGTGCCAGCAACCCGATGGCCAGGGGTAATATAGGCTACACCTTC	CASNPMARGNIGYTF
TRBV4-3	NA	NA	TRBJ1-2	TGCGCCAGCAGCCGGACGGGGATATACGGCTACACCTTC	CASSRTGIYGYTF
TRBV10-2	once	TRBD2	TRBJ2-1	TGCGCCAGCAGTGAGTCGAGGGCTAGCGGGAGGATTGAGCAGTTCTTC	CASSESRASGRIEQFF
TRBV10-1	few	TRBD1	TRBJ2-1	TGCGCCAGCAGTGAAAGGGGACAGAACTCCTACAATGAGCAGTTCTTC	CASSERGQNSYNEQFF
TRBV28	NA	NA	TRBJ2-7	TGTGCCAGCAGTACTTCCGGGACAACTAGCTCCTACGAGCAGTACTTC	CASSTSGTTSSYEQYF
TRBV18	NA	TRBD2	TRBJ2-7	TGTGCCAGCTCACCGATGGGACTAGCGGGGGTTACCTACGAGCAGTACTTC	CASSPMGLAGVTYEQYF
TRBV19	few	TRBD1	TRBJ1-4	TGTGCCAGTAGCCTCGACGACAGGGTTAATGAAAAACTGTTTTTT	CASSLDDRVNEKLFF
TRBV7-9	few	TRBD1	TRBJ1-1	TGTGCCAGCAGCTTCGACAGGGGGACTGAAGCTTTCTTT	CASSFDRGTEAFF
TRBV30	NA	NA	TRBJ1-1	TGTGCCTGGAAACCGGACAGACCTGAAGCTTTCTTT	CAWKPDRPEAFF